One sample yielded the 27 T cell receptor beta chains listed below, sequenced in a study of OX40 agonist ivuxolimab in advanced cancers. The repertoire was sequenced with immunoSEQ multiplex PCR; TCRdb's copy has only in-frame clones and lacks some. The sample has about 60,000 clones, 75% to 85% seen once. Material: CD4+ or CD8+ T cells sorted from blood, obtained in a trial of the OX40 agonist ivuxolimab. The source of these receptors is an adult with an advanced solid tumor such as melanoma, head and neck, liver or kidney cancer.

V gene TRBV10-3 combines with J gene TRBJ1-1; D call uncertain. CDR1 is ENHRY and CDR2 is SYGVKD in the germline V gene. Trimming stripped 2 bases from V and 8 bases from J, with 12 bases between. The CDR3 has 13 amino acids. The CDR3 is CAISEGPSLEAFF. The CDR3 nucleotides read TGTGCCATCAGTGAGGGACCGTCCCTCGAAGCTTTCTTT.

V and J are TRBV18 and TRBJ2-1, with 11 bases that match TRBD2. This CDR3 is built from 16 residues. Germline lookup yields CDR1 KGHSH and CDR2 LQKENI. After removal of 5 bases from V and 8 bases from J, the junction contained 11 bases not matched to a gene. CDR3 protein: CASSAGGLAATDEQFF. In DNA, the CDR3 is TGTGCCAGCTCAGCGGGGGGACTAGCGGCTACAGATGAGCAGTTCTTC.

The chain couples TRBV6-1 to TRBJ2-5; TRBD1 is a possible D gene (7 bases). The germline CDR1 and CDR2 sequences are MNHNS and SASEGT. The CDR3 loop spans 14 amino acids. The germline V and J ends were trimmed by 8 bases and 5 bases, with 18 bases remaining between them. The CDR3 coding sequence is TGTGCCAGCGACGCGACAGGGAGGAGGGAGACCCAGTACTTC. Its protein product is CASDATGRRETQYF.

This clone was detected only once. The gene calls are TRBV27 and TRBJ1-2; tentatively, D is TRBD1 (6 bases). The CDR3 is made up of 13 amino acids. The germline V and J ends were trimmed by 7 bases and 2 bases, with 11 bases remaining between them. Germline CDR1 MNHEY, CDR2 SMNVEV (reference sequence). CDR3 DNA: TGTGCCAGCAAAAGGGGGGCGAACTATGGCTACACCTTC. Protein product: CASKRGANYGYTF.

This clone was seen a few times. The rearrangement uses TRBV10-3 and TRBJ2-5; D is unclear. The J call may be faulty, since TRBJ2-7 better matches the DNA end. CDR1 and CDR2 (germline): ENHRY, SYGVKD. The CDR3 loop spans 14 amino acids. The CDR3 sequence: CAISESRKSYEQYF. The DNA for the CDR3 is TGTGCCATCAGTGAGTCGCGCAAAAGCTACGAGCAGTACTTC.

This clone was counted once. The chain combines TRBV30 with TRBJ1-1, with 8 positions matching TRBD1. V lost 2 bases and J lost 8; bases outside the gene matches: 4. The CDR3 totals 12 residues. CDR1 GTSNPN and CDR2 SVGIG come from the germline V gene (reference sequence). Here the CDR3 reads CAWSFQGAEAFF. CDR3 coding DNA: TGTGCCTGGAGTTTTCAGGGGGCGGAAGCTTTCTTT.

The chain uses TRBV9 and TRBJ1-6; TRBD1 might be the D (6 bases). The CDR3 extends over 14 amino acids. Between the trimmed V and J ends, which lost 4 bases and 9 bases, there was a span of 14 bases. CDR1 is SGDLS, CDR2 YYNGEE, per germline. CDR3 residues: CASSPQQGGSPLHF. CDR3 nucleotide sequence: TGTGCCAGCAGCCCTCAACAGGGAGGTTCACCCCTCCACTTT.

The V and J genes are TRBV5-1 and TRBJ2-5; a possible D gene is TRBD2 (7 bases). Germline CDR1 SGHRS, CDR2 YFSETQ. The V and J ends lost 7 bases and 5 bases respectively, with 15 bases between them. This CDR3 is 13 amino acids long. The CDR3 spells CASAGGAGETQYF. As DNA, the CDR3 is TGCGCCAGCGCTGGGGGGGCGGGGGAGACCCAGTACTTC. The entire variable domain, with the rest obtained from reference TRBV5-1 and TRBJ2-5, is as follows: KAGVTQTPRYLIKTRGQQVTLSCSPISGHRSVSWYQQTPGQGLQFLFEYFSETQRNKGNFPGRFSGRQFSNSRSEMNVSTLELGDSALYLCASAGGAGETQYFGPGTRLLVL.

The chain recombines TRBV19 with TRBJ1-5, with D perhaps matching TRBD1 (6 bases). V lost 6 bases, J lost 5 bases, and 14 bases lay in between. This CDR3 is 14 amino acids long. CDR1 and CDR2 (germline): LNHDA, SQIVND (reference sequence). This chain's CDR3 is CASSPGQWDQPQHF. As DNA, the CDR3 is TGTGCCAGTAGCCCAGGACAGTGGGATCAGCCCCAGCATTTT.

This chain connects TRBV5-6 to TRBJ2-3; tentatively, D is TRBD2 (6 bases). CDR3 length: 12 amino acids. The germline V gene encodes CDR1 SGHDT and CDR2 YYEEEE. V was trimmed by 4 bases and J by 7 bases, leaving 10 bases between them. The CDR3 region is CASSRLDYTQYF. The CDR3 coding sequence is TGTGCCAGCAGCCGACTAGATTATACGCAGTATTTT.

The rearrangement links TRBV4-2 to TRBJ2-7; D is ambiguous. V was shortened by 4 bases and J by 3 bases, with 13 bases between the two germline ends. The CDR3 totals 14 residues. Looked up from germline, CDR1 is LGHNA and CDR2 is YNFKEQ. The CDR3 DNA sequence: TGTGCCAGCAGCCGTCGGGCGGAAAGCTACGAGCAGTACTTC. It encodes CASSRRAESYEQYF.

The V and J genes are TRBV7-2 and TRBJ2-2; 7 bases agree with TRBD1. Germline CDR1 reads SGHTA; CDR2 reads FQGNSA. J lost 3 bases, V lost 3 bases, and 7 bases had no gene match. The CDR3 extends over 16 amino acids. CDR3 sequence (DNA): TGTGCCAGCAGCTTCAACCCGGGGACAGACACCGGGGAGCTGTTTTTT. This translates into CASSFNPGTDTGELFF.

This chain uses TRBV5-1 with TRBJ2-1; 8 bases align to TRBD1. Losses at the gene ends were 4 bases for V and 6 bases for J; bases not matched to a gene: 3. CDR3 size: 13 residues. The germline V gene encodes CDR1 SGHRS and CDR2 YFSETQ. CDR3 sequence reads: CASSPGTGNEQFF. The DNA for the CDR3 is TGCGCCAGCAGCCCCGGGACAGGCAATGAGCAGTTCTTC.

V gene TRBV30 combines with J gene TRBJ1-5; 7 bases map to TRBD1. The germline V gene has CDR1 GTSNPN and CDR2 SVGIG (reference sequence). CDR3 length equals 13 residues. V trimming: 8 bases; J trimming: 4 bases; junction bases outside the gene matches: 8. CDR3 in DNA: TGTGCCCAGGGGGGGAGTGGGAATCAGCCCCAGCATTTT. Residues: CAQGGSGNQPQHF.

Only one count was recorded for this clone. This chain connects TRBV5-1 to TRBJ1-4; 7 nucleotides agree with TRBD1. The CDR3 sequence is 15 residues long. The V and J ends lost 3 bases and 4 bases, in that order; junction bases with no gene match: 6. Per the germline V gene, CDR1 is SGHRS and CDR2 is YFSETQ. CDR3 DNA: TGCGCCAGCAGCTCCGGACAGGCCCTTAATGAAAAACTGTTTTTT. Translation gives CASSSGQALNEKLFF.

The V gene is TRBV4-1, the J gene TRBJ1-2; D is undetermined. V was pared by 2 bases and J by 0 bases, with 16 bases between. Germline V gives CDR1 MGHRA, CDR2 YSYEKL. This CDR3 contains 17 residues. The CDR3 reads CASSQPIAPRANYGYTF. The CDR3 nucleotides read TGCGCCAGCAGCCAACCAATCGCACCTAGAGCTAACTATGGCTACACCTTC.

The rearrangement uses TRBV11-2 and TRBJ2-2; possibly TRBD1 or TRBD2 for D (5 bases each). In germline, CDR1 is SGHAT, CDR2 FQNNGV. The ends were cut back, 0 bases at V and 3 bases at J, with 20 bases in the middle. The CDR3 is made up of 19 amino acids. The CDR3 DNA follows: TGTGCCAGCAGCTTAGACCCCCGGGGCAGCGCCTTGGACACCGGGGAGCTGTTTTTT. It codes for CASSLDPRGSALDTGELFF.

The chain is built from TRBV10-3 and TRBJ1-4, with a tentative D call TRBD1 (5 bases). V lost 2 bases and J lost 6, with 10 bases in between. Germline-derived CDR1 and CDR2 are ENHRY and SYGVKD. This CDR3 is built from 14 residues. Here the CDR3 reads CAISEKAGYEKLFF. CDR3 coding DNA: TGTGCCATCAGTGAGAAGGCAGGGTATGAAAAACTGTTTTTT.

This clone has only one observation. The genes are TRBV6-1 and TRBJ1-1; D is unresolved. Germline CDR1 MNHNS, CDR2 SASEGT. The CDR3 is made up of 11 amino acids. V shed 6 bases and J shed 7 bases, with 9 bases lying between them. The CDR3 coding sequence is TGTGCCAGCAGAGATTTCGGTGAAGCTTTCTTT. Its protein is CASRDFGEAFF.

The chain links TRBV10-2 to TRBJ1-1; D gene ambiguous. Germline values: CDR1 WSHSY, CDR2 SAAADI. The CDR3 contains 13 residues. Trimming removed 4 bases at V and 2 bases at J, with 8 bases between. The CDR3 region is CASSVQSNTEAFF. CDR3 bases: TGCGCCAGCAGTGTTCAGTCAAACACTGAAGCTTTCTTT.

This sequence joins TRBV10-2 and TRBJ2-1; D ambiguous. This CDR3 has 11 residues. V lost 4 bases, J lost 7 bases, and 5 bases lay in between. Germline CDR1 is WSHSY and CDR2 is SAAADI. CDR3 loop: CASSGANEQFF. In DNA form, the CDR3 reads TGCGCCAGCAGTGGGGCAAATGAGCAGTTCTTC.

This clone has a single count. The gene calls are TRBV9 and TRBJ1-2; 8 bases fit TRBD1. Germline-derived CDR1 and CDR2 are SGDLS and YYNGEE. CDR3 length: 15 amino acids. The V and J ends lost 3 bases and 8 bases, in that order; junction bases with no gene match: 12. This chain's CDR3 is CASSDRHQGAGGYTF. CDR3 DNA sequence: TGTGCCAGCAGCGATCGGCATCAGGGGGCAGGAGGCTACACCTTC.

The CDR3 DNA reads TGTGCCAGCAGCCCCGACAGCCAGAGCGAGCAGTACTTC. This gives the protein CASSPDSQSEQYF. The chain carries TRBV5-4 and TRBJ2-7, with D possibly being TRBD1 (5 bases). With 4 bases removed from V and 6 bases from J, the gap between germline ends came to 14 bases. CDR1 is SGHNT, CDR2 YYREEE, per germline (reference sequence). The CDR3 is 13 residues long.

V and J are TRBV5-8 and TRBJ1-1; D not certain. Germline CDR1 reads SGHTS; CDR2 reads YDEGEE. Trimming cost V 0 bases and J 4 bases, with 7 bases left between them. The CDR3 loop spans 13 amino acids. The CDR3 coding sequence is TGTGCCAGCAGCTTGGAACAGTTCACTGAAGCTTTCTTT. Translation: CASSLEQFTEAFF.

This chain connects TRBV19 to TRBJ1-4, with TRBD1 as a possible D gene (6 bases). Germline-derived CDR1 and CDR2 are LNHDA and SQIVND (reference sequence). V shed 2 bases and J shed 10 bases, with 20 bases lying between them. The CDR3 totals 16 residues. The CDR3 DNA is TGTGCCAGTAGTATATGGGGGGGCCGCGCAAGAAGAAAACTGTTTTTT. Translating gives CASSIWGGRARRKLFF. Full variable domain (rest looked up from reference TRBV19 and TRBJ1-4): DGGITQSPKYLFRKEGQNVTLSCEQNLNHDAMYWYRQDPGQGLRLIYYSQIVNDFQKGDIAEGYSVSREKKESFPLTVTSAQKNPTAFYLCASSIWGGRARRKLFFGSGTQLSVL.

The chain carries TRBV14 and TRBJ2-5; perhaps TRBD2 as D (6 bases). The length of the CDR3 is 15 residues. V lost 0 bases to trimming and J lost 7 bases, with 15 bases between them. Germline V lookup: CDR1 SGHDN, CDR2 FVKESK. CDR3 DNA sequence: TGTGCCAGCAGCCAAGAGACCGGGGGAGGAGGGACCCAGTACTTC. Its protein is CASSQETGGGGTQYF.

Details on this clone: The same CDR3 arises from other DNA sequences in this sample as well. This chain joins TRBV29-1 and TRBJ2-3; D is ambiguous. Germline CDR1 is SQVTM and CDR2 is ANQGSEA. The CDR3 totals 10 residues. The ends were cut back, 6 bases at V and 2 bases at J, with 3 bases in the middle. DNA of the CDR3: TGCAGCGTCGACACAGATACGCAGTATTTT. Encoded protein: CSVDTDTQYF.